The 26 T cell receptor beta chains below come from one sample, sequenced in a study of control samples from healthy donors and cancer patients. The method was immunoSEQ multiplex PCR; TCRdb's version includes in-frame clones alone and lacks a portion of them. The sample holds tens of thousands of clones, around 93% seen once. The specimen sequenced was PBMCs. The receptor set was obtained from a man aged 30 to 39 with colorectal cancer.

The chain recombines TRBV7-9 with TRBJ1-1, with no clear D. This CDR3 has 13 amino acids. Germline V gene sequence: CDR1 SEHNR, CDR2 FQNEAQ (reference sequence). Trimming pared 0 bases from V and 4 bases from J, leaving 6 bases between. DNA for the CDR3: TGTGCCAGCAGCTTAGCCCTTCCCACTGAAGCTTTCTTT. Translation: CASSLALPTEAFF.

The V gene is TRBV7-2, the J gene TRBJ2-5; D is unresolved. Germline-derived CDR1 and CDR2 are SGHTA and FQGNSA. V dropped 5 bases and J dropped 5 bases, with 15 bases sitting between them. The length of the CDR3 is 14 residues. The CDR3 nucleotides are TGTGCCAGCAGCCCCCTTGGCGGTGGGGAGACCCAGTACTTC. This translates into CASSPLGGGETQYF.

The chain joins TRBV19 to TRBJ2-7; no firm D call. The CDR3 loop spans 14 amino acids. V lost 2 bases to trimming and J lost 2 bases, with 10 bases between them. Germline lookup yields CDR1 LNHDA and CDR2 SQIVND (reference sequence). The CDR3 sequence: CASSIRLGPYEQYF. The CDR3 coding sequence is TGTGCCAGTAGTATACGATTGGGTCCCTACGAGCAGTACTTC.

V gene TRBV7-2 combines with J gene TRBJ1-5; a possible D gene is TRBD1 (5 bases). The V end was cut by 2 bases, the J end by 7 bases, with 12 bases between. This CDR3 is built from 14 residues. Germline V gene sequence: CDR1 SGHTA, CDR2 FQGNSA. The CDR3, as DNA: TGTGCCAGCAGCTTAATGACGGACACGCAGCCCCAGCATTTT. Protein: CASSLMTDTQPQHF.

This rearrangement joins TRBV27 to TRBJ2-3, with TRBD1 identical over 7 bases. CDR1 is MNHEY and CDR2 is SMNVEV in the germline V gene (reference sequence). The CDR3 runs to 16 residues. The V gene end was trimmed by 5 bases and the J gene end by 3 bases; junction bases not matched to a gene: 11. The CDR3 spells CASSLPGTAKTDTQYF. CDR3 nucleotide sequence: TGTGCCAGCAGTCTACCCGGGACAGCCAAAACAGATACGCAGTATTTT.

J is TRBJ2-7 and V is TRBV5-4; TRBD2 is a possible D gene (5 bases). The CDR3 runs 17 residues. Germline CDR1 is SGHNT and CDR2 is YYREEE (reference sequence). V was pared by 5 bases and J by 2 bases, with 23 bases between. CDR3 DNA: TGTGCCAGCAGTGGTGGAGGAACTGCCCCTCTTACCTACGAGCAGTACTTC. Translating it yields CASSGGGTAPLTYEQYF.

The chain combines TRBV15 with TRBJ1-4; D is unclear. V was cut by 1 base and J by 4 bases, with 10 bases left in between. Per germline, CDR1 LNHNV and CDR2 YYDKDF (reference sequence). The CDR3 covers 15 residues. The DNA for the CDR3 is TGTGCCACCAGCAGAGGGCCGGGTATTAATGAAAAACTGTTTTTT. Protein: CATSRGPGINEKLFF.

This chain joins TRBV6-2 or TRBV6-3 and TRBJ1-4, with TRBD1 identical over 7 bases. Per the germline V gene, CDR1 is MNHEY and CDR2 is SVGEGT. The CDR3 extends over 16 amino acids. Losses at the gene ends were 4 bases for V and 0 bases for J; bases not matched to a gene: 5. The CDR3 DNA sequence: TGTGCCAGCAGTTCCCTAACAGGGGCAACTAATGAAAAACTGTTTTTT. Its protein is CASSSLTGATNEKLFF.

The count of this clone is one. The V and J genes are TRBV6-5 and TRBJ2-1; TRBD1 agrees at 9 bases. The V gene end was trimmed by 4 bases and the J gene end by 7 bases; junction bases not matched to a gene: 5. There are 14 residues in the CDR3. CDR1 MNHEY and CDR2 SVGAGI come from the germline V gene. In DNA, the CDR3 is TGTGCCAGCAGTTGGGACAGGGCATGGAATGAGCAGTTCTTC. This sequence encodes CASSWDRAWNEQFF.

The rearrangement joins TRBV24-1 to TRBJ2-3; D unclear. From germline, CDR1 is KGHDR and CDR2 SFDVKD. This CDR3 comprises 13 residues. V was trimmed by 5 bases and J by 5 bases, leaving 10 bases between them. CDR3 nucleotide sequence: TGTGCCACCAGTGGGGTAAGGGAAGATACGCAGTATTTT. It encodes CATSGVREDTQYF.

The chain recombines TRBV6-2 or TRBV6-3 with TRBJ1-1; no definite D call. Germline CDR1 reads MNHEY; CDR2 reads SVGEGT. CDR3 length: 13 residues. V lost 4 bases and J 1 base, leaving 7 bases between the germline ends. DNA for the CDR3: TGTGCCAGCAGTTGGAGTAGGAACACTGAAGCTTTCTTT. Residues: CASSWSRNTEAFF.

V gene TRBV5-1 combines with J gene TRBJ2-7, with 7 bases lining up with TRBD1. Trimming removed 0 bases from V and 6 bases from J; junction bases left unmatched: 3. The V gene's germline CDR1 is SGHRS and CDR2 YFSETQ. This CDR3 is built from 13 residues. The CDR3 bases are TGCGCCAGCAGCTTGGTTACAGGGGTCGAGCAGTACTTC. Protein: CASSLVTGVEQYF. The entire variable domain, with the rest obtained from reference TRBV5-1 and TRBJ2-7, is as follows: KAGVTQTPRYLIKTRGQQVTLSCSPISGHRSVSWYQQTPGQGLQFLFEYFSETQRNKGNFPGRFSGRQFSNSRSEMNVSTLELGDSALYLCASSLVTGVEQYFGPGTRLTVT.

V is TRBV5-4 and J is TRBJ2-1, with no clear D. V shed 0 bases and J shed 5 bases, with 24 bases lying between them. The length of the CDR3 is 19 residues. CDR1 and CDR2 from the germline V gene are SGHNT and YYREEE (reference sequence). The CDR3 region has the DNA TGTGCCAGCAGCTTGGCCAGAAGGTGGCAGAACCCGAACAACAATGAGCAGTTCTTC. This translates into CASSLARRWQNPNNNEQFF. Supplemented by reference TRBV5-4 and TRBJ2-1, the full variable domain reads ETGVTQSPTHLIKTRGQQVTLRCSSQSGHNTVSWYQQALGQGPQFIFQYYREEENGRGNFPPRFSGLQFPNYSSELNVNALELDDSALYLCASSLARRWQNPNNNEQFFGPGTRLTVL.

The chain links TRBV20-1 to TRBJ1-3, with unresolved D. Germline V gene data show CDR1 as DFQATT and CDR2 as SNEGSKA (reference sequence). V shed 3 bases and J shed 0 bases, with 15 bases lying between them. This CDR3 contains 16 residues. CDR3 DNA sequence: TGCAGTGCTAGTCTGGGGAAGTCGGCCTCTGGAAACACCATATATTTT. Translating gives CSASLGKSASGNTIYF.

The chain links TRBV23-1 to TRBJ2-2; D remains ambiguous. TRBV23-1 is placed among ORFs of uncertain function. This CDR3 spans 15 amino acids. Trimming cost V 7 bases and J 1 base, with 13 bases left between them. This CDR3 is CASTVISQNTGELFF. In DNA form, the CDR3 reads TGCGCCAGCACAGTCATCAGCCAGAACACCGGGGAGCTGTTTTTT.

The chain carries TRBV19 and TRBJ1-5, with D possibly being TRBD1 (5 bases). Looked up from germline, CDR1 is LNHDA and CDR2 is SQIVND (reference sequence). The CDR3 consists of 16 residues. Trimming took 1 base from V and 4 from J, leaving 14 bases between them. DNA of the CDR3: TGTGCCAGTAGTATAGGGGGTAGAAGGGGAAATCAGCCCCAGCATTTT. It codes for CASSIGGRRGNQPQHF.

This chain uses TRBV2 with TRBJ1-5, with D hard to call. CDR3 size: 14 residues. V lost 8 bases, J lost 0 bases, and 11 bases lay in between. Per germline, CDR1 SNHLY and CDR2 FYNNEI. For the CDR3, the DNA is TGTGCCAGCGACAACGAGGGTAGCAATCAGCCCCAGCATTTT. Its protein product is CASDNEGSNQPQHF.

The rearrangement joins TRBV15 to TRBJ2-2, with 11 bases that match TRBD1. The germline V gene encodes CDR1 LNHNV and CDR2 YYDKDF (reference sequence). The junction had 5 bases not matched to a gene; V was cut back by 4 bases and J by 4 bases. The CDR3 is 16 residues long. CDR3 coding DNA: TGTGCCACCAGCATAGGGACAGGGGGAGGCACCGGGGAGCTGTTTTTT. It codes for CATSIGTGGGTGELFF.

This chain connects TRBV5-1 to TRBJ2-3, with D tentatively TRBD1 or TRBD2 (5 bases each). The V and J ends lost 0 bases and 0 bases respectively, with 11 bases between them. CDR1 is SGHRS and CDR2 is YFSETQ in the germline V gene. This CDR3 comprises 16 residues. DNA for the CDR3: TGCGCCAGCAGCTTGGAGAGGGACGTTAGCACAGATACGCAGTATTTT. Translating it yields CASSLERDVSTDTQYF.

The rearrangement joins TRBV27 to TRBJ1-2, with D perhaps TRBD1 (6 bases). Germline V gene sequence: CDR1 MNHEY, CDR2 SMNVEV (reference sequence). This CDR3 comprises 12 residues. The germline V and J ends were trimmed by 7 bases and 8 bases, with 14 bases remaining between them. CDR3: CASTIGQIGYTF. The CDR3 DNA reads as TGTGCCAGCACTATAGGACAGATCGGCTACACCTTC.

This chain links TRBV24-1 with TRBJ2-7; D call uncertain. Germline CDR1 is KGHDR and CDR2 is SFDVKD. CDR3 length: 11 amino acids. V was shortened by 1 base and J by 5 bases, with 2 bases between the two germline ends. The CDR3 here is CATSDFNEQYF. DNA for the CDR3: TGTGCCACCAGTGATTTCAACGAGCAGTACTTC.

Only one count was recorded for this clone. The V and J genes are TRBV7-2 and TRBJ2-3; unclear D gene. Germline values: CDR1 SGHTA, CDR2 FQGNSA. CDR3 length equals 13 residues. V dropped 3 bases and J dropped 2 bases, with 6 bases sitting between them. CDR3 nucleotides: TGTGCCAGCAGCTTGCCGGCCACAGATACGCAGTATTTT. Translated: CASSLPATDTQYF.

The V and J genes are TRBV5-4 and TRBJ1-2, with a weak D call TRBD1 (6 bases). Trimming shortened V by 4 bases and J by 5 bases, and 18 bases separated the two germline ends. The CDR3 length is 15 residues. CDR1 and CDR2 from the germline V gene are SGHNT and YYREEE (reference sequence). This CDR3 reads CASSLRVGGMYGYTF. The CDR3 coding sequence is TGTGCCAGCAGCCTCCGCGTAGGGGGAATGTATGGCTACACCTTC.

Here the CDR3 reads CASSLKGGNTIYF. The DNA of the CDR3 is TGTGCCAGCAGCTTGAAGGGGGGAAACACCATATATTTT. The chain combines TRBV7-2 with TRBJ1-3; a weak D match, TRBD1 (5 bases). The germline V gene encodes CDR1 SGHTA and CDR2 FQGNSA. The V end lost 3 bases, the J end lost 4 bases, and 7 bases lay between the germline ends. This CDR3 has 13 residues.

In nucleotides, the CDR3 is TGTGCCAGCAGTTCTCTCCTTCTGGCCTCAGGGCCTGAAGCTTTCTTT. Its protein product is CASSSLLLASGPEAFF. This chain connects TRBV6-5 to TRBJ1-1; D might be TRBD1 (5 bases). Trimming left V 4 bases short and J 6 bases short, with 21 bases between. Germline V gene data show CDR1 as MNHEY and CDR2 as SVGAGI. The CDR3 consists of 16 residues.

This CDR3 reads CVRSFLYSYDRGYGEQFF. As DNA, the CDR3 is TGTGTCAGAAGCTTCCTTTACTCTTACGACAGGGGTTATGGTGAGCAGTTCTTC. The chain joins TRBV7-5 to TRBJ2-1; the D call in the table, TRBD1, was not verified against the DNA. TRBV7-5 is assigned pseudogene status. This CDR3 is built from 18 residues.